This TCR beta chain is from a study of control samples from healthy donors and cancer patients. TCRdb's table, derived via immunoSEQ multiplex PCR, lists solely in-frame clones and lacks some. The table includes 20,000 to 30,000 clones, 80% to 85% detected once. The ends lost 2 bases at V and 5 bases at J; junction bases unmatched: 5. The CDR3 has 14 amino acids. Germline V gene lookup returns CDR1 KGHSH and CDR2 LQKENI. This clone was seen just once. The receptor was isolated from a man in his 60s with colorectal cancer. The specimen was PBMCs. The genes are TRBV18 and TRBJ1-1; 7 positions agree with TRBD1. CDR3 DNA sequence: TGTGCCAGCTCACCAGACAGGGTAGTGACTGAAGCTTTCTTT. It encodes CASSPDRVVTEAFF.